The subject of this entry is one T cell receptor beta chain. Its antigen is still unknown. Profiling relied on immunoSEQ multiplex PCR, and the TCRdb table lists in-frame clones only, not all of them. The sample has 120,000 to 150,000 clones, 88% seen once. V was trimmed by 0 bases and J by 8 bases, leaving 13 bases between them. Germline assignment: CDR1 GTSNPN and CDR2 SVGIG (reference sequence). There are 14 residues in the CDR3. This sample was taken from a study of T cell responses to AZD1222 COVID-19 vaccine. Pooling of second doses given at about 4 or about 12 weeks was done. Notes on the study in general: Spike-spanning, vaccine-associated CD4 TCRs were dominant at 160-218 and 743-854. There were mostly white British donors and more females than males, and clonal diversity was possibly underestimated. Repertoire sampling was restricted to post-peak T cell response timepoints.

The genes are TRBV30 and TRBJ1-4, with D maybe TRBD1 (5 bases). The receptor's source is an adult who received the AZD1222 COVID-19 vaccine. The sequences come from peripheral blood, collected 28 days after the second AZD1222 dose. This CDR3 is CAWSVGGTGEKLFF. DNA of the CDR3: TGTGCCTGGAGTGTTGGGGGTACGGGGGAAAAACTGTTTTTT.